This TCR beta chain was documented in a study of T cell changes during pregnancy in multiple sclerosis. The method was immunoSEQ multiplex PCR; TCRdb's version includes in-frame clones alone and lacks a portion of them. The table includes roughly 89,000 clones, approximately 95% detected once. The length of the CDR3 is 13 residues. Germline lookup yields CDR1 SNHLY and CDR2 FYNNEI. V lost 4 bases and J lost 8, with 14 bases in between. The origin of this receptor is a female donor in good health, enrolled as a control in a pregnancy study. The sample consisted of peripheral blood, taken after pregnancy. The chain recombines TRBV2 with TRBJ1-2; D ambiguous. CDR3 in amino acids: CASSGSSGMGYTF. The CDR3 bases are TGTGCCAGCAGTGGAAGTTCGGGGATGGGCTACACCTTC.